This T cell receptor beta chain is drawn from a study of blood T cell repertoires in COVID-19. Study context: Some COVID-19 samples were acute and others convalescent; all came from the United States, Italy and Spain.

Using immunoSEQ multiplex PCR, the repertoire was profiled, and TCRdb retains in-frame clones only, with some absent. This table has 30,000 to 35,000 clones, approximately 82% appearing once. Germline V lookup: CDR1 MNHNY, CDR2 SVGAGI (reference sequence). CDR3 size: 14 residues. V gave up 6 bases and J gave up 2 bases; unmatched junction bases: 5. This chain links TRBV6-6 with TRBJ2-7; 9 bases map to TRBD1. This receptor was identified in a man older than 75 with active or convalescent COVID-19. The sequenced material came from peripheral blood. The CDR3 DNA is TGTGCCAGCAGGTGGGACAGGGCGACCTACGAGCAGTACTTC. This sequence encodes CASRWDRATYEQYF.